Below, 8 T cell receptor gamma chains from the same sample are listed, as sequenced in a study of human gamma delta and Vdelta1 T cells. TCRdb fed the PCR reads to CATT. The sample yields fewer than 500 gamma-chain clones, around 12% seen once. The sequenced sample consisted of Vdelta1 gamma-delta T cells from blood. The receptors stem from a human donor in good health.

This clone has just a few counts. A far more abundant clone sits one base away, making this likely a read error. Other DNA sequences of this sample code for an identical CDR3. This chain connects TRGV9 to TRGJ1 or TRGJ2. V lost 2 bases, J lost 8 bases, and 9 bases stayed unmatched. Germline CDR1 reads GITISATS; CDR2 reads ISYDGTV (reference sequence). The length of the CDR3 is 13 residues. CDR3 in amino acids: CALWEGNNNKKLF. In nucleotides, the CDR3 is TGTGCCTTGTGGGAGGGGAATAATAATAAGAAACTCTTT.

The rearrangement uses TRGV9 and TRGJP1. The CDR3 contains 15 residues. CDR1 GITISATS and CDR2 ISYDGTV come from the germline V gene (reference sequence). Trimming cost V 0 bases and J 15 bases; bases outside gene matches: 16. CDR3 bases: TGTGCCTTGTGGGAGGTGCTTGGTCGCGGCTGGCTCAAGATATTT. It specifies CALWEVLGRGWLKIF.

Remarks on this clone: With only one base between it and a far larger clone, this is likely a read error. Other DNA variants within this sample encode the same CDR3. The chain combines TRGV9 with TRGJ1 or TRGJ2. Germline-derived CDR1 and CDR2 are GITISATS and ISYDGTV (reference sequence). The CDR3 is 21 amino acids. The CDR3 loop reads CALWEVRIFGSGGDFGYKKLF. DNA for the CDR3: TGTGCCCTGTGGGAGGTGCGGATTTTTGGTTCTGGCGGGGATTTTGGTTATAAGAAACTCTTT.

Judged by abundance, this clone is medium-sized (0.01 to 0.1%). The gene calls are TRGV2 and TRGJ1 or TRGJ2. The CDR3 is 11 amino acids. J gave up 7 bases and V 2 bases, and 2 bases lay outside the gene matches. The germline V gene encodes CDR1 EGSNGY and CDR2 YDSYNSKV. CDR3 nucleotides: TGTGCCACCTGGGACGCCTATAAGAAACTCTTT. Translation: CATWDAYKKLF.

This sequence joins TRGV9 and TRGJ1 or TRGJ2. CDR3 length: 14 residues. V lost 0 bases to trimming and J lost 6 bases; unmatched junction nucleotides: 8. CDR1 GITISATS and CDR2 ISYDGTV come from the germline V gene (reference sequence). Here the CDR3 reads CALWEVGPSYKKLF. The CDR3 coding sequence is TGTGCCTTGTGGGAGGTGGGCCCCTCTTATAAGAAACTCTTT.

This clone has more than one count but fewer than ten. A far larger clone is just one base off, so this is likely a read error. The V call is TRGV9, the J call TRGJ1 or TRGJ2. This CDR3 is built from 19 residues. The germline CDR1 and CDR2 sequences are GITISATS and ISYDGTV (reference sequence). V shed 0 bases, J shed 5 bases, and the junction held 22 bases outside the gene matches. The CDR3 nucleotides read TGTGCCTTGTGGGAGGTGCGCGGGACGGACCCCGGAAGGGATTATAAGAAACTCTTT. The encoded protein is CALWEVRGTDPGRDYKKLF.

This clone counts as medium-sized (0.01 to 0.1%). This rearrangement joins TRGV3 to TRGJ1 or TRGJ2. V lost 0 bases to trimming and J lost 11 bases; unmatched junction nucleotides: 7. CDR1 VTNTFY and CDR2 YDVSTARD come from the germline V gene (reference sequence). There are 12 residues in the CDR3. CDR3 DNA sequence: TGTGCCACCTGGGACAGGCCCATGGAGAAACTCTTT. It is translated as CATWDRPMEKLF.

The V gene is TRGV3, the J gene TRGJ1 or TRGJ2. The germline V gene has CDR1 VTNTFY and CDR2 YDVSTARD (reference sequence). With 3 bases clipped from V and 5 bases from J, the junction kept 4 bases outside the gene matches. This CDR3 is built from 12 residues. CDR3 protein: CATWDLNYKKLF. CDR3 DNA: TGTGCCACCTGGGACTTGAATTATAAGAAACTCTTT.